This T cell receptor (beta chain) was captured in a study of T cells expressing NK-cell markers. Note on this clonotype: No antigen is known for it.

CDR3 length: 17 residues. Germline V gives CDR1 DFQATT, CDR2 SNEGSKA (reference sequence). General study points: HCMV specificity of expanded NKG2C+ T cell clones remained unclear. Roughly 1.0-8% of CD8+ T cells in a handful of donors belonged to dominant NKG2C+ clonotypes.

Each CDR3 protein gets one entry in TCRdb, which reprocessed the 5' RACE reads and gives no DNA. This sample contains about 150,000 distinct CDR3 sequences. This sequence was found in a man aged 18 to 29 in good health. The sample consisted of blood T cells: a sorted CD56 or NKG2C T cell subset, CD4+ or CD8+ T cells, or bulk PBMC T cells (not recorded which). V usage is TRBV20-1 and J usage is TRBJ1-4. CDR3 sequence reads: CSALRTWDGPTNEKLFF.